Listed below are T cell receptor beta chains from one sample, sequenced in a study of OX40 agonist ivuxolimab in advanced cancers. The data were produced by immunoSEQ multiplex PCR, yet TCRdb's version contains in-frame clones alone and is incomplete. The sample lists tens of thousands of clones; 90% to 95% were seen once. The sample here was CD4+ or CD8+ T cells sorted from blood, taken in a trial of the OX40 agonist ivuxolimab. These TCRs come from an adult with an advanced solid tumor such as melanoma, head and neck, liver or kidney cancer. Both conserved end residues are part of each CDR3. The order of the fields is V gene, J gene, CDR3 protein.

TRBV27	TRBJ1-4	CASSPSGVPEKLFF
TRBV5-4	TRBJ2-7	CASSRGGGQVSAEQYF
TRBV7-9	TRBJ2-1	CASSLEVSQFF
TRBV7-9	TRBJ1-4	CASSLAQTHNEKLFF
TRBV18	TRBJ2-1	CASSPAVGDRATLEQFF
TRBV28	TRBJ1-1	CASSPSDRNTEAFF
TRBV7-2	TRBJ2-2	CASSLGQGANTGELFF
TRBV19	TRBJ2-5	CATRNTNQETQYF
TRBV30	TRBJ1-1	CAWSARTGDGAFF
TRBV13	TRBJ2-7	CASSLVGQAYEQYF
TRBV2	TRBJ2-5	CASSESKGTPQETQYF
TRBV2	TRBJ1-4	CASSSPDRGGYEKLFF
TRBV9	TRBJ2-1	CASSELLAGEGSEQFF
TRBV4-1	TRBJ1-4	CASSQDGGGNYEKLFF
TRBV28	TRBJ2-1	CASTQSGGGEQFF
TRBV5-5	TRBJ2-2	CASSLSPPRELFF
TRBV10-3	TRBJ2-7	CAINPGLSHEQYF
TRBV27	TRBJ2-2	CASSLREAGELFF
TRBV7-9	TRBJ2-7	CASSSGLAGAYEQYF
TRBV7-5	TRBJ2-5	CVRSLGLAGGDRETQYF
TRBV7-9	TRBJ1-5	CASSLISGGPQHF
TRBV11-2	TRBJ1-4	CASSLEWTDEKLFF
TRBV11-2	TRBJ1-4	CASSLGLGHTPSNEKLFF
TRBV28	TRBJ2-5	CASSPFQETQYF
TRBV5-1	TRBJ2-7	CASSLGGRSSYEQYF
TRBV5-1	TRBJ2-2	CASSSDPQLTGELFF
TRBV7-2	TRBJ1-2	CASSPDRGDGYTF
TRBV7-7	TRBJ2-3	CASSPDRVTDTQYF
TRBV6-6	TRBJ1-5	CASKKGADSNQPQHF
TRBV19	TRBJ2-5	CASSMGQGAETQYF
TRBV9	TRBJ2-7	CASSAGPLGGDVF
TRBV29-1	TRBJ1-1	CSVEPQGGYTEAFF
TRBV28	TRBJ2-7	CASSSTGGSSYEQYF
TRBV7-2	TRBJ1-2	CASSPSTWGLGGYTF
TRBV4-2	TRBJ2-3	CASSQGMTQYF
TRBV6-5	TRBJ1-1	CASRLQGSNTEAFF
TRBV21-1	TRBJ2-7	CASPRRLSSYEQYF
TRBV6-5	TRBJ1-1	CASSRVMNTEAFF
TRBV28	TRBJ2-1	CASRRRLAGGLYEQFF
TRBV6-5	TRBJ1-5	CASSYSRLYSNQPQHF
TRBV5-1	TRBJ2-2	CASSLVSSAGGNTGELFF
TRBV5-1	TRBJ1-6	CASSLDRAYNSPLHF
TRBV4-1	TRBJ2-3	CASSQLLAGTDTQYF
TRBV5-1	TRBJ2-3	CASSLGIEGTDTQYF
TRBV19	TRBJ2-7	CASSIAGTAAYEQYF
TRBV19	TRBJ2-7	CASSIEPGLAVEQYF
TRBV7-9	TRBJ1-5	CASSLGWRESGRNQPQHF
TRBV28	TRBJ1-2	CASSRTGSYGYTF
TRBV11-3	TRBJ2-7	CASSSAPRQGVNEQYF
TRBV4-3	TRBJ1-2	CASSQDWGAYGYTF
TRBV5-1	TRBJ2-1	CASSLGGGSSYNEQFF
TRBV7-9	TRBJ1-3	CASSLGVGGNTIYF
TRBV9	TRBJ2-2	CASSGGLAGGPTTGELFF